The 30 T cell receptor beta chains below come from one sample, sequenced in a study of shared clonotypes between healthy human individuals. Terminally differentiated effector memory CD45RA+ cells were excluded by CCR7 positive selection of CD45RO-negative cells. Assay used: immunoSEQ multiplex PCR; TCRdb lists only in-frame clones, some missing. This table holds about 2.1 million clones, 93% found once. Sequenced sample: naive CD8+ T cells from PBMCs. The receptors originated from a man aged 18 to 30 in good health. Some clones in this sample may be carry-over from other donors' samples.

This rearrangement joins TRBV4-3 to TRBJ2-7, with 8 bases that match TRBD2. The CDR3 length is 15 residues. After removal of 2 bases from V and 2 bases from J, the junction contained 5 bases not matched to a gene. Germline assignment: CDR1 LGHNA and CDR2 YSLEER. The chain's CDR3 is CASSQSGAGAYEQYF. The CDR3 DNA reads as TGCGCCAGCAGCCAATCCGGAGCGGGGGCCTACGAGCAGTACTTC.

The chain employs TRBV27 and TRBJ2-3; TRBD2 matches 7 bases. From germline, CDR1 is MNHEY and CDR2 SMNVEV (reference sequence). With V trimmed by 5 bases and J by 4 bases, 6 bases remained unmatched. The CDR3 has 14 residues. The CDR3 DNA sequence: TGTGCCAGCAGTGCCGAGGGAGGGCCAGATACGCAGTATTTT. This sequence encodes CASSAEGGPDTQYF.

The J gene is TRBJ2-7, the V gene TRBV14; D gene ambiguous. CDR1 SGHDN and CDR2 FVKESK come from the germline V gene. Trimming removed 4 bases at V and 0 bases at J, with 7 bases between. The CDR3 covers 13 residues. The CDR3 region is CASSPDTSYEQYF. The CDR3 nucleotides read TGTGCCAGCAGCCCAGACACCTCCTACGAGCAGTACTTC.

This clone showed up just a few times. This CDR3 is also generated by other DNA sequences in the sample. This rearrangement joins TRBV7-9 to TRBJ1-1, with 9 bases fitting TRBD1. Trimming cost V 4 bases and J 2 bases; bases outside gene matches: 5. Germline CDR1 SEHNR, CDR2 FQNEAQ (reference sequence). The length of the CDR3 is 15 residues. CDR3 protein: CASSSRTGANTEAFF. The CDR3 bases are TGTGCCAGCAGCTCCCGGACAGGGGCTAACACTGAAGCTTTCTTT. The full variable domain, rest sourced from reference TRBV7-9 and TRBJ1-1, is DTGVSQNPRHKITKRGQNVTFRCDPISEHNRLYWYRQTLGQGPEFLTYFQNEAQLEKSRLLSDRFSAERPKGSFSTLEIQRTEQGDSAMYLCASSSRTGANTEAFFGQGTRLTVV.

Of note for this clone: This sample includes further DNA sequences coding for the same CDR3. The chain carries TRBV18 and TRBJ2-7; 7 bases are shared with TRBD1. The CDR3 sequence is 14 residues long. The V gene end was trimmed by 3 bases and the J gene end by 0 bases; junction bases not matched to a gene: 2. Germline V gives CDR1 KGHSH, CDR2 LQKENI. The CDR3 DNA follows: TGTGCCAGCTCACCGAGGGACAGCTCCTACGAGCAGTACTTC. Translation: CASSPRDSSYEQYF.

The V gene is TRBV9, the J gene TRBJ2-2, with 9 bases aligning to TRBD1. This CDR3 is built from 15 residues. Germline V gene lookup returns CDR1 SGDLS and CDR2 YYNGEE. The V segment lost 4 bases and the J segment 2 bases; nucleotides outside the gene matches: 3. CDR3 bases: TGTGCCAGCAGCTTGACAGGGGGTAACACCGGGGAGCTGTTTTTT. As protein: CASSLTGGNTGELFF.

J is TRBJ2-7 and V is TRBV6-5; 7 bases agree with TRBD1. The germline V gene has CDR1 MNHEY and CDR2 SVGAGI. CDR3 length: 15 amino acids. Unmatched junction bases numbered 9, after V lost 6 bases and J lost 1 base. This CDR3 reads CASSYDRVLSYEQYF. CDR3 nucleotides: TGTGCCAGCAGCTACGACAGGGTTCTATCCTACGAGCAGTACTTC.

Details on this clone: The sample has other DNA sequences that encode this CDR3 too. The chain combines TRBV9 with TRBJ2-1, with a possible D match to TRBD2 (6 bases). With 0 bases removed from V and 8 bases from J, the gap between germline ends came to 9 bases. The germline V gene has CDR1 SGDLS and CDR2 YYNGEE. This CDR3 spans 13 amino acids. CDR3 region: CASSVGGGDEQFF. The CDR3 bases are TGTGCCAGCAGCGTAGGAGGAGGGGATGAGCAGTTCTTC. Supplemented by reference TRBV9 and TRBJ2-1, the full variable domain reads DSGVTQTPKHLITATGQRVTLRCSPRSGDLSVYWYQQSLDQGLQFLIQYYNGEERAKGNILERFSAQQFPDLHSELNLSSLELGDSALYFCASSVGGGDEQFFGPGTRLTVL.

V usage is TRBV7-9 and J usage is TRBJ2-3; possible D gene TRBD2, 5 bases. V was clipped by 7 bases and J by 1 base, with 15 bases between them. Germline V gene data show CDR1 as SEHNR and CDR2 as FQNEAQ (reference sequence). The CDR3 covers 15 residues. This CDR3 reads CASTPTSGRTDTQYF. Here the CDR3 DNA reads TGTGCCAGCACCCCGACGAGCGGCCGCACAGATACGCAGTATTTT.

This chain links TRBV10-2 with TRBJ2-3, with D perhaps assigned TRBD1 or TRBD2 (5 bases each). CDR1 WSHSY and CDR2 SAAADI come from the germline V gene. Trimming cost V 2 bases and J 0 bases, with 9 bases left between them. This CDR3 has 15 residues. The CDR3, as DNA: TGCGCCAGCAGTGAGGGGGGAGCAAGCACAGATACGCAGTATTTT. It translates to CASSEGGASTDTQYF.

As DNA, the CDR3 is TGTGCCAGCAGTGCGCGGGGCCCTGAAGCTTTCTTT. It is translated as CASSARGPEAFF. This chain uses TRBV6-5 with TRBJ1-1, with D maybe TRBD1 (5 bases). Germline CDR1 MNHEY, CDR2 SVGAGI. CDR3 size: 12 residues. V was cut by 5 bases and J by 6 bases, with 10 bases left in between.

The genes are TRBV2 and TRBJ2-3, with TRBD2 matching over 12 bases. Germline assignment: CDR1 SNHLY and CDR2 FYNNEI. V shed 5 bases, J shed 0 bases, and the junction held 15 bases outside the gene matches. CDR3 length: 20 amino acids. Written as DNA, the CDR3 is TGTGCCAGCAGTTACCTTATCGATGGACTAGCGGGGCCAAGCACAGATACGCAGTATTTT. Translated, it gives CASSYLIDGLAGPSTDTQYF.

This chain uses TRBV4-1 with TRBJ2-3; TRBD2 agrees at 11 bases. The CDR3 runs to 19 residues. Germline loops: CDR1 MGHRA, CDR2 YSYEKL. V was clipped by 0 bases and J by 2 bases; unmatched bases: 10. Here the CDR3 reads CASSQDWTSGRAYTDTQYF. In DNA form, the CDR3 reads TGCGCCAGCAGCCAAGATTGGACTAGCGGGCGTGCCTACACAGATACGCAGTATTTT.

J is TRBJ1-2 and V is TRBV7-9; 8 bases agree with TRBD1. The CDR3 has 15 residues. In germline, CDR1 is SEHNR, CDR2 FQNEAQ (reference sequence). V gave up 5 bases and J gave up 7 bases; unmatched junction bases: 12. CDR3 sequence: CASSHGQGGGSGYTF. CDR3 DNA sequence: TGTGCCAGCAGCCATGGACAGGGAGGGGGGAGTGGCTACACCTTC.

The chain uses TRBV28 and TRBJ2-6; D is unclear. Germline CDR1 is MDHEN and CDR2 is SYDVKM. V was trimmed by 6 bases and J by 0 bases, leaving 12 bases between them. The CDR3 runs to 16 residues. The CDR3 nucleotides read TGTGCCAGCAGCCAACGGAGAACCTCTGGGGCCAACGTCCTGACTTTC. Translated, it gives CASSQRRTSGANVLTF. Full variable domain (missing parts from reference TRBV28 and TRBJ2-6): DVKVTQSSRYLVKRTGEKVFLECVQDMDHENMFWYRQDPGLGLRLIYFSYDVKMKEKGDIPEGYSVSREKKERFSLILESASTNQTSMYLCASSQRRTSGANVLTFGAGSRLTVL.

The V gene is TRBV7-7, the J gene TRBJ2-1; possibly TRBD2 for D (5 bases). The V gene lost 5 bases and the J gene lost 5 bases, with 10 bases spanning the gap. Germline values: CDR1 SSHAT, CDR2 FNYEAQ (reference sequence). CDR3 size: 13 residues. The DNA of the CDR3 is TGTGCCAGCAGCGCTAGCCGGGACAATGAGCAGTTCTTC. Translation: CASSASRDNEQFF.

V gene TRBV10-3 combines with J gene TRBJ1-1; D gene unclear. With 3 bases removed from V and 4 bases from J, the gap between germline ends came to 12 bases. This CDR3 spans 14 amino acids. In germline, CDR1 is ENHRY, CDR2 SYGVKD. The CDR3 loop is CAISEWGVGTEAFF. DNA of the CDR3: TGTGCCATCAGTGAATGGGGTGTCGGCACTGAAGCTTTCTTT.

This chain connects TRBV10-3 to TRBJ2-2, with 15 bases lining up with TRBD2. Trimming at V came to 7 bases and at J to 6 bases, leaving 9 bases not matched to a gene. The CDR3 has 17 amino acids. CDR1 and CDR2 from the germline V gene are ENHRY and SYGVKD. Here the CDR3 reads CAITPGLAGGRSGELFF. CDR3 in DNA: TGTGCCATCACCCCCGGACTAGCGGGAGGGCGGTCCGGGGAGCTGTTTTTT.

This chain joins TRBV10-3 and TRBJ1-5, with a weak D call TRBD1 (6 bases). The CDR3 has 13 amino acids. Trimming took 11 bases from V and 2 from J, leaving 13 bases between them. Germline values: CDR1 ENHRY, CDR2 SYGVKD. The CDR3 sequence: CAVQGAGNQPQHF. The CDR3 region has the DNA TGTGCCGTACAGGGCGCGGGCAATCAGCCCCAGCATTTT.

The chain links TRBV4-1 to TRBJ2-3; TRBD1 agrees at 7 bases. CDR3 length: 15 amino acids. V lost 2 bases to trimming and J lost 4 bases; unmatched junction nucleotides: 6. The V gene's germline CDR1 is MGHRA and CDR2 YSYEKL. The CDR3 loop reads CASSQFDRAADTQYF. CDR3 nucleotides: TGCGCCAGCAGCCAATTCGACAGGGCCGCAGATACGCAGTATTTT.

Concerning this clone itself: In the same sample, other DNA sequences code for this CDR3. The rearrangement uses TRBV4-1 and TRBJ2-7, with TRBD1 matching 7 bases. With V trimmed by 1 base and J by 3 bases, 3 bases remained unmatched. CDR3 length: 14 residues. Germline V gives CDR1 MGHRA, CDR2 YSYEKL. The CDR3 DNA sequence: TGCGCCAGCAGCCAAGTCCGGGACAGCTACGAGCAGTACTTC. It encodes CASSQVRDSYEQYF.

This clone was observed a single time. V is TRBV18 and J is TRBJ2-7, with TRBD1 identical over 9 bases. There are 15 residues in the CDR3. V shed 6 bases, J shed 3 bases, and the junction held 9 bases outside the gene matches. Germline assignment: CDR1 KGHSH and CDR2 LQKENI. CDR3: CASSQDRGPIYEQYF. The CDR3 DNA sequence: TGTGCCAGCTCGCAGGACAGGGGCCCTATCTACGAGCAGTACTTC.

Comments on this clone: Other DNA sequences in the sample encode the same CDR3. V is TRBV7-9 and J is TRBJ2-1, with 12 positions matching TRBD2. Germline CDR1 SEHNR, CDR2 FQNEAQ (reference sequence). V shed 4 bases and J 7 bases; nucleotides not matched to a gene: 5. The CDR3 sequence is 15 residues long. The CDR3 DNA reads as TGTGCCAGCAGCTCCCTAGCGGGAGGGAGGAATGAGCAGTTCTTC. It translates to CASSSLAGGRNEQFF.

The chain combines TRBV12-5 with TRBJ2-1; 9 bases match TRBD2. The CDR3 extends over 15 amino acids. The germline V gene encodes CDR1 LGHNT and CDR2 FRNRAP. V shed 8 bases and J 5 bases; nucleotides not matched to a gene: 10. The CDR3 here is CASFLAGGPDNEQFF. The CDR3, as DNA: TGTGCTAGTTTTTTGGCGGGAGGGCCCGACAATGAGCAGTTCTTC.

The rearrangement uses TRBV4-1 and TRBJ2-2; 9 bases match TRBD2. This CDR3 has 17 amino acids. Germline V lookup: CDR1 MGHRA, CDR2 YSYEKL. Trimming took 4 bases from V and 7 from J; bases not matched to a gene: 13. CDR3 sequence (DNA): TGCGCCAGCAGCCTTTCAGAGGGACTAGCCGTAGTCGGGGAGCTGTTTTTT. Its protein is CASSLSEGLAVVGELFF.

This clone was counted once. V is TRBV6-5 and J is TRBJ2-2, with TRBD2 as a possible D gene (5 bases). CDR1 is MNHEY and CDR2 is SVGAGI in the germline V gene. The ends were cut back, 6 bases at V and 6 bases at J, with 11 bases in the middle. The CDR3 has 13 amino acids. The CDR3 spells CASSPIGAGELFF. DNA of the CDR3: TGTGCCAGCAGCCCGATCGGGGCCGGGGAGCTGTTTTTT.

The chain uses TRBV11-2 and TRBJ2-3, with D perhaps matching TRBD2 (7 bases). CDR1 is SGHAT, CDR2 FQNNGV, per germline. This CDR3 comprises 16 residues. V was pared by 1 base and J by 6 bases, with 17 bases between. The CDR3 bases are TGTGCCAGCAGCTTAGTCTTGAACGGGGGGCCGGATACGCAGTATTTT. Translated: CASSLVLNGGPDTQYF.

The V and J genes are TRBV5-1 and TRBJ2-7; 7 nucleotides match TRBD2. After removal of 4 bases from V and 7 bases from J, the junction contained 14 bases not matched to a gene. CDR1 SGHRS and CDR2 YFSETQ come from the germline V gene. The CDR3 totals 15 residues. Written as DNA, the CDR3 is TGCGCCAGCAGCCCCGCCCTCGCGGGAGAGGGTGAGCAGTACTTC. The encoded protein is CASSPALAGEGEQYF.

The V call is TRBV4-1, the J call TRBJ2-1; 7 nucleotides agree with TRBD1. The V gene's germline CDR1 is MGHRA and CDR2 YSYEKL. Trimming cost V 3 bases and J 0 bases; bases outside gene matches: 5. The CDR3 loop spans 16 amino acids. CDR3 sequence reads: CASSHQTGSSYNEQFF. CDR3 sequence (DNA): TGCGCCAGCAGCCACCAGACAGGGAGCTCCTACAATGAGCAGTTCTTC.

Notes on this clone: The sample carries other DNA sequences with the same CDR3. The rearrangement joins TRBV7-9 to TRBJ1-2, with a possible D match to TRBD1 (5 bases). From germline, CDR1 is SEHNR and CDR2 FQNEAQ (reference sequence). Trimming removed 6 bases from V and 0 bases from J, with 11 bases in between. CDR3 length: 14 residues. CDR3 nucleotide sequence: TGTGCCAGCAGTCGGGACGGACCTAACTATGGCTACACCTTC. Its protein is CASSRDGPNYGYTF. Filled out from reference TRBV7-9 and TRBJ1-2, the complete variable domain reads DTGVSQNPRHKITKRGQNVTFRCDPISEHNRLYWYRQTLGQGPEFLTYFQNEAQLEKSRLLSDRFSAERPKGSFSTLEIQRTEQGDSAMYLCASSRDGPNYGYTFGSGTRLTVV.